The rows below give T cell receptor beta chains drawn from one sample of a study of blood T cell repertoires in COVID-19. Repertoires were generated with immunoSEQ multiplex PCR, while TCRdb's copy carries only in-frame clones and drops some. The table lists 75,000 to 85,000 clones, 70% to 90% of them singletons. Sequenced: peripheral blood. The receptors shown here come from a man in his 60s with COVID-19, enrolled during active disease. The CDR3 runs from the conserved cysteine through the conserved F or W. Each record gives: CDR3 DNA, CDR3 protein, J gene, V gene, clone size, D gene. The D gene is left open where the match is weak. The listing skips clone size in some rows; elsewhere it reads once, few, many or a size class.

TGTGCCAGCAGCCAAACGGGAGAATCCTACGAGCAGTACTTC	CASSQTGESYEQYF	TRBJ2-7	TRBV4-2	NA	NA
TGTGCCAGCAGCAGACTTGATGGTGAGCAGTTCTTC	CASSRLDGEQFF	TRBJ2-1	TRBV6-5	few	NA
TGTGCCAGCAGTTTCCCTCCTAACACCGGGGAGCTGTTTTTT	CASSFPPNTGELFF	TRBJ2-2	TRBV28	NA	NA
TGCGCCAGCAGCCCCGCCCAGGGGGAGTATGGCTACACCTTC	CASSPAQGEYGYTF	TRBJ1-2	TRBV4-1	NA	TRBD1
TGCAGCGTTGTTTCTAGCGGGGAAGAGACCCAGTACTTC	CSVVSSGEETQYF	TRBJ2-5	TRBV29-1	NA	TRBD2
TGCGCCAGCGGCAGGGGCCTTAACTATGGCTACACCTTC	CASGRGLNYGYTF	TRBJ1-2	TRBV4-1	NA	NA
TGTGCCAGCAGCGTAGAAGGCGGGAGCTCTGGAAACACCATATATTTT	CASSVEGGSSGNTIYF	TRBJ1-3	TRBV9	NA	NA
TGTGCCAGCTCAGACCAAGATTGGAGCTCTGGAAACACCATATATTTT	CASSDQDWSSGNTIYF	TRBJ1-3	TRBV18	once	NA
TGTGCCAGCAGTGATGGATGGACATCCGGGACAGGTTTTCGGAACACTGAAGCTTTCTTT	CASSDGWTSGTGFRNTEAFF	TRBJ1-1	TRBV6-1	NA	TRBD1
TGTGCCAGCTCACCTCACGCGGCAGATACGCAGTATTTT	CASSPHAADTQYF	TRBJ2-3	TRBV18	NA	NA
TGCGCCAGCAGCTATAACCGGGACAGGGGCACAACTAATGAAAAACTGTTTTTT	CASSYNRDRGTTNEKLFF	TRBJ1-4	TRBV5-1	NA	TRBD1
TGTGCCACCAGTGGGCGGAACAACTACGAGCAGTACTTC	CATSGRNNYEQYF	TRBJ2-7	TRBV24-1	NA	NA
TGTGCCAGCAGCCAAGAAGTGATCTTTGCGGGAGGGTACAATGAGCAGTTCTTC	CASSQEVIFAGGYNEQFF	TRBJ2-1	TRBV4-2	NA	TRBD2
TGTGCCAGCAGTCTCCAACACGATCCATATGGCTACACCTTC	CASSLQHDPYGYTF	TRBJ1-2	TRBV28	NA	NA
TGTGCCAGCAGTGAATTACTCCCCTTGAATGGAAACACCATATATTTT	CASSELLPLNGNTIYF	TRBJ1-3	TRBV6-1	NA	NA
TGTGCCAGCAGCCTGGGGGGGGGAAATGAAAAACTGTTTTTT	CASSLGGGNEKLFF	TRBJ1-4	TRBV2	NA	NA
TGCGCCAGCACCCGCGGGGGGAGGGTCCCACAAGAGACCCAGTACTTC	CASTRGGRVPQETQYF	TRBJ2-5	TRBV5-1	NA	TRBD2
TGTGCCACCAGCAGACTTGACACCGACTATGGCTACACCTTC	CATSRLDTDYGYTF	TRBJ1-2	TRBV15	NA	NA
TGTGCCAGCAGCCAAGGGCAGTACAATGAGCAGTTCTTC	CASSQGQYNEQFF	TRBJ2-1	TRBV14	once	NA
TGTGCCAGCAGTTGGGGACAGGGGCAAGAGACCCAGTACTTC	CASSWGQGQETQYF	TRBJ2-5	TRBV27	few	TRBD1
TGTGCCAGCAGCTTATCCGGGACAGGGACCTACGAGCAGTACTTC	CASSLSGTGTYEQYF	TRBJ2-7	TRBV7-6	NA	TRBD1
TGCGCCAGCAACCCCGGACTAGCGGGCACCGGGGAGCTGTTTTTT	CASNPGLAGTGELFF	TRBJ2-2	TRBV10-1	NA	TRBD2
TGTGCCAGCACGGTAGACTCTAGCACAGATACGCAGTATTTT	CASTVDSSTDTQYF	TRBJ2-3	TRBV2	few	NA
TGTGCCAGCAGTCTTTCGGGACTACAAGAGACCCAGTACTTC	CASSLSGLQETQYF	TRBJ2-5	TRBV2	few	TRBD2
TGTGCCTGGAGTGTACCAGGGACAGGGGTCGAGCAGTACTTC	CAWSVPGTGVEQYF	TRBJ2-7	TRBV30	few	TRBD1
TGTGCCAGCCAGCGGGGGGAAGATACGCAGTATTTT	CASQRGEDTQYF	TRBJ2-3	TRBV12-3/TRBV12-4	once	TRBD2
TGTGCCAGCAGTGAACAAGCCACAGATACGCAGTATTTT	CASSEQATDTQYF	TRBJ2-3	TRBV6-1	NA	NA
TGTGCCGCAGGCTCACGAATGGGTCAGCCCCAGCATTTT	CAAGSRMGQPQHF	TRBJ1-5	TRBV19	NA	NA
TGTGCCACCAGCAGTGGGGTAGGGGCAGGGACAGGCCGGTACGAGCAGTACTTC	CATSSGVGAGTGRYEQYF	TRBJ2-7	TRBV15	NA	TRBD1
TGTGCCAGCAGCGTACGAAGCGGGAGGGAAGGGGCAGATACGCAGTATTTT	CASSVRSGREGADTQYF	TRBJ2-3	TRBV9	NA	TRBD2
TGTGCCAGCAGCTCCGGGACAGCTAACACTGAAGCTTTCTTT	CASSSGTANTEAFF	TRBJ1-1	TRBV6-5	NA	TRBD1
TGTGCCAGCAGCACGGGACAGGGGGCCAGCGAGACCCAGTACTTC	CASSTGQGASETQYF	TRBJ2-5	TRBV7-2	NA	TRBD1
TGTGCCAGCACCCCAAGTCTCGGGGGCTACGAGCAGTACTTC	CASTPSLGGYEQYF	TRBJ2-7	TRBV6-5	NA	NA
TGTGCCAGCAGTTACATGAGCGGGAGGGAAGACAATGAGCAGTTCTTC	CASSYMSGREDNEQFF	TRBJ2-1	TRBV6-5	NA	TRBD2
TGTGCCAGCTCAATAACAGGGGACAACACCGGGGAGCTGTTTTTT	CASSITGDNTGELFF	TRBJ2-2	TRBV18	NA	TRBD1
TGTGCCAGTACCCAGGAGGCGAGAGGCACAGATACGCAGTATTTT	CASTQEARGTDTQYF	TRBJ2-3	TRBV19	NA	NA
TGTGCCAGCAGCTTCGGGGGACAGGGGCTCTACGAGCAGTACTTC	CASSFGGQGLYEQYF	TRBJ2-7	TRBV3-1/TRBV3-2	NA	TRBD1
TGCGCCAGCAGCCAAGGACTAGCGGGGTTCTACGAGCAGTACTTC	CASSQGLAGFYEQYF	TRBJ2-7	TRBV5-1	NA	TRBD2
TGTGCCAGCAGCCCAGACGGGAGCTCCTATAATTCACCCCTCCACTTT	CASSPDGSSYNSPLHF	TRBJ1-6	TRBV11-2	once	NA
TGTGCCAGCAGTGAATCAGCGGACTATGGCTACACCTTC	CASSESADYGYTF	TRBJ1-2	TRBV25-1	NA	NA
TGTGCCAGCAGTTACGACAGGAACAATCAGCCCCAGCATTTT	CASSYDRNNQPQHF	TRBJ1-5	TRBV6-5	NA	NA
TGTGCCAGCAGCCAGGGTCAGAGCTCCTACAATGAGCAGTTCTTC	CASSQGQSSYNEQFF	TRBJ2-1	TRBV5-4	NA	NA
TGTGCCAGCAGACGAGATTCGGACAGACCAGAAGCTTTCTTT	CASRRDSDRPEAFF	TRBJ1-1	TRBV3-1/TRBV3-2	NA	NA
TGTGCCAGCAGCTTAGTGGGAGGGCCCCACAATGAGCAGTTCTTC	CASSLVGGPHNEQFF	TRBJ2-1	TRBV5-4	NA	TRBD2
TGTGCCAGCAGTTTAGGGGCTGGGCGGGAGGGGGAGACCCAGTACTTC	CASSLGAGREGETQYF	TRBJ2-5	TRBV27	NA	TRBD2
TGCGCCAGCAGCGGTGGGACAGGGGAGGGTGAAAAACTGTTTTTT	CASSGGTGEGEKLFF	TRBJ1-4	TRBV5-1	NA	TRBD1
TGTGCCAGCAGCCGCCGTCCCGGGGGGCTTAGCTCCTACGAGCAGTACTTC	CASSRRPGGLSSYEQYF	TRBJ2-7	TRBV28	once	NA
TGTGCCAGCAGCCGCGGGACAGGGGACGAGCAGTACTTC	CASSRGTGDEQYF	TRBJ2-7	TRBV3-1/TRBV3-2	few	TRBD1
TGTGCCAGCAGCCAAGGGCACTCTGGAAACACCATATATTTT	CASSQGHSGNTIYF	TRBJ1-3	TRBV3-1/TRBV3-2	NA	NA
TGTGCCACCAGTGATTCTCGACTAGCGGACTACGAGCAGTACTTC	CATSDSRLADYEQYF	TRBJ2-7	TRBV24-1	NA	TRBD2
TGTGCCAGCAGCCAAGCGGGAGGGAGAAACTCCTACAATGAGCAGTTCTTC	CASSQAGGRNSYNEQFF	TRBJ2-1	TRBV14	NA	TRBD2
TGTGCCAGCTCAATGTCTCAGGGATCATCTGGAAACACCATATATTTT	CASSMSQGSSGNTIYF	TRBJ1-3	TRBV18	NA	NA
TGCGCCAGCAGCTTGGGAGGGCAGGATAATGAAAAACTGTTTTTT	CASSLGGQDNEKLFF	TRBJ1-4	TRBV5-1	NA	NA
TGTGCCAGTACGATAACAGGGGGCGCGACCGGGGAGCTGTTTTTT	CASTITGGATGELFF	TRBJ2-2	TRBV19	NA	TRBD1